Below, one T cell receptor (beta chain) is given with its context. This record comes from a study of blood T cell repertoires in COVID-19. About the research overall: From T cells, B-cell-depleted T cells, or PBMCs came the material, which was cDNA or gDNA.

Trimming cost V 7 bases and J 0 bases, with 13 bases left between them. The germline CDR1 and CDR2 sequences are KGHSH and LQKENI. This CDR3 is 15 amino acids long. As handled by the study authors: Amplification with reference gene primers provided the estimates of nucleated cell counts. The assay was immunoSEQ multiplex PCR, and TCRdb's table has in-frame clones only and misses some. The V and J calls and clone size were taken over from that table, and D and trimming were inferred from the DNA. Of approximately 110,000 clones in the sample, 75% to 85% were seen once. Source material: peripheral blood. V is TRBV18 and J is TRBJ2-1; possible D gene TRBD2, 5 bases. The TCR sequence derives from a woman older than 75 with active or convalescent COVID-19. CDR3 nucleotides: TGTGCCAGCTGGGAGCGGAAGACCTCCTACAATGAGCAGTTCTTC. It codes for CASWERKTSYNEQFF.